The rows below give T cell receptor beta chains drawn from one sample of a study of control samples from healthy donors and cancer patients. Assay: immunoSEQ multiplex PCR; the TCRdb copy retains only in-frame clones and omits some. The table includes 61,000 or so clones, 90% detected once. Sequenced material: PBMCs. The receptor set was obtained from a man aged 55 to 70 with colorectal cancer. CDR3s include the opening cysteine and the closing phenylalanine or tryptophan. Each record gives: V gene, D gene, J gene, clone size, CDR3 protein, CDR3 DNA. The D gene is left open where the match is weak. Part of the rows lack a size; the others show once, few, many or a class for expanded clones.

V: TRBV24-1
D: -
J: TRBJ2-1
size: -
CDR3: CATSDLSSYNEQFF
DNA: TGTGCCACCAGTGATTTAAGCTCCTACAATGAGCAGTTCTTC

V: TRBV4-2
D: -
J: TRBJ2-4
size: -
CDR3: CASSQDIGREANIQYF
DNA: TGTGCCAGCAGCCAAGATATCGGTAGGGAAGCGAACATTCAGTACTTC

V: TRBV6-2/TRBV6-3
D: -
J: TRBJ1-5
size: few
CDR3: CASSTRVGNQPQHF
DNA: TGTGCCAGCAGTACCAGGGTTGGCAATCAGCCCCAGCATTTT

V: TRBV12-3/TRBV12-4
D: -
J: TRBJ1-2
size: -
CDR3: CASSARSFYTF
DNA: TGTGCCAGCAGTGCGAGGAGCTTCTACACCTTC

V: TRBV6-5
D: -
J: TRBJ1-3
size: -
CDR3: CASSITGISGNTIYF
DNA: TGTGCCAGCAGTATCACGGGGATCTCTGGAAACACCATATATTTT

V: TRBV27
D: -
J: TRBJ2-1
size: once
CDR3: CASSLSNPTYNEQFF
DNA: TGTGCCAGCAGTTTATCAAACCCTACCTACAATGAGCAGTTCTTC

V: TRBV5-4
D: TRBD2
J: TRBJ2-1
size: -
CDR3: CASSLSLAGYEQFF
DNA: TGTGCCAGCAGCTTGAGTCTAGCGGGGTATGAGCAGTTCTTC

V: TRBV3-1/TRBV3-2
D: TRBD2
J: TRBJ2-5
size: few
CDR3: CASSRHSGGGETQYF
DNA: TGTGCCAGCAGCCGACATAGCGGGGGAGGAGAGACCCAGTACTTC

V: TRBV11-3
D: -
J: TRBJ2-1
size: -
CDR3: CASSTRTGSGTYNEQFF
DNA: TGTGCCAGCAGCACTCGGACGGGATCTGGGACCTACAATGAGCAGTTCTTC

V: TRBV29-1
D: -
J: TRBJ2-5
size: -
CDR3: CSVGSHTQTQYF
DNA: TGCAGCGTTGGGTCACACACACAGACCCAGTACTTC

V: TRBV5-1
D: TRBD1
J: TRBJ2-1
size: once
CDR3: CASSLIGQGGDEQFF
DNA: TGCGCCAGCAGCCTGATAGGACAGGGCGGGGATGAGCAGTTCTTC

V: TRBV12-3/TRBV12-4
D: -
J: TRBJ1-6
size: -
CDR3: CASGLGGNSPLHF
DNA: TGTGCCAGCGGGCTAGGTGGGAATTCACCCCTCCACTTT

V: TRBV12-3/TRBV12-4
D: -
J: TRBJ2-3
size: once
CDR3: CASSPDTDTQYF
DNA: TGTGCCAGCAGTCCGGACACAGATACGCAGTATTTT

V: TRBV7-9
D: -
J: TRBJ1-2
size: -
CDR3: CASSLGGRSYGYTF
DNA: TGTGCCAGCAGCTTGGGGGGACGGTCTTATGGCTACACCTTC

V: TRBV28
D: -
J: TRBJ1-5
size: -
CDR3: CASSPLGGQPQHF
DNA: TGTGCCAGCAGTCCCCTTGGGGGCCAGCCCCAGCATTTT

V: TRBV12-3/TRBV12-4
D: -
J: TRBJ1-6
size: -
CDR3: CASSFGGSPLHF
DNA: TGTGCCAGCAGTTTTGGGGGTTCACCCCTCCACTTT

V: TRBV29-1
D: TRBD1
J: TRBJ1-5
size: -
CDR3: CSTPPGTGGNQPQHF
DNA: TGCAGCACCCCCCCCGGGACAGGGGGCAATCAGCCCCAGCATTTT

V: TRBV19
D: -
J: TRBJ1-5
size: -
CDR3: CASSIIKGQPQHF
DNA: TGTGCCAGTAGTATAATCAAGGGTCAGCCCCAGCATTTT

V: TRBV7-9
D: -
J: TRBJ1-1
size: -
CDR3: CASSLLPGTEAFF
DNA: TGTGCCAGCAGCTTATTACCCGGGACTGAAGCTTTCTTT

V: TRBV18
D: -
J: TRBJ2-2
size: -
CDR3: CASSPGATSSNTGELFF
DNA: TGTGCCAGCTCACCAGGGGCCACTAGTTCGAACACCGGGGAGCTGTTTTTT

V: TRBV6-1
D: TRBD1
J: TRBJ1-4
size: -
CDR3: CASSEAPAGGAYKLFF
DNA: TGTGCCAGCAGTGAAGCCCCCGCAGGGGGCGCATATAAACTGTTTTTT

V: TRBV6-1
D: TRBD1
J: TRBJ1-1
size: -
CDR3: CASSDPGQGSTEAFF
DNA: TGTGCCAGCAGTGATCCGGGACAGGGGAGCACTGAAGCTTTCTTT

V: TRBV7-9
D: -
J: TRBJ1-5
size: -
CDR3: CASSLGTGTVANQPQHF
DNA: TGTGCCAGCAGCTTAGGGACCGGGACGGTAGCAAATCAGCCCCAGCATTTT

V: TRBV7-2
D: -
J: TRBJ2-2
size: -
CDR3: CASSPPGHANTGELFF
DNA: TGTGCCAGCAGCCCCCCAGGGCACGCGAACACCGGGGAGCTGTTTTTT

V: TRBV30
D: TRBD1
J: TRBJ2-3
size: -
CDR3: CAWSRQGAHTDTQYF
DNA: TGTGCCTGGAGTAGGCAGGGGGCTCATACAGATACGCAGTATTTT

V: TRBV7-9
D: TRBD1
J: TRBJ2-1
size: -
CDR3: CASSLGVDIADRAYNEQFF
DNA: TGTGCCAGCAGCTTAGGGGTTGATATTGCGGACAGGGCCTACAATGAGCAGTTCTTC

V: TRBV6-5
D: -
J: TRBJ1-6
size: -
CDR3: CASSQQGSRPLHF
DNA: TGTGCCAGCAGTCAGCAGGGGAGTAGGCCCCTCCACTTT

V: TRBV7-2
D: TRBD1
J: TRBJ2-7
size: -
CDR3: CASSSRGGTGGGEQYF
DNA: TGTGCCAGCAGCTCGCGAGGGGGGACAGGGGGTGGAGAGCAGTACTTC

V: TRBV5-4
D: -
J: TRBJ2-7
size: -
CDR3: CASSSTRVNEQYF
DNA: TGTGCCAGCAGCTCGACTAGGGTAAACGAGCAGTACTTC

V: TRBV27
D: TRBD1
J: TRBJ1-6
size: -
CDR3: CASSWGTGNNSPLHF
DNA: TGTGCCAGCAGTTGGGGGACAGGGAATAATTCACCCCTCCACTTT

V: TRBV9
D: -
J: TRBJ2-4
size: -
CDR3: CASSFQQGMDKNIQYF
DNA: TGTGCCAGCAGCTTCCAACAGGGAATGGACAAAAACATTCAGTACTTC

V: TRBV29-1
D: -
J: TRBJ2-5
size: -
CDR3: CSVAGPQETQYF
DNA: TGCAGCGTGGCCGGGCCCCAAGAGACCCAGTACTTC